This T cell receptor beta chain was observed in a study of T cell responses to AZD1222 COVID-19 vaccine. Clones were read by immunoSEQ multiplex PCR, and TCRdb kept only the in-frame ones, dropping some. The data hold 130,000 to 150,000 clones, with about nine tenths observed a single time. The CDR3 sequence is 15 residues long. Germline values: CDR1 SGHRS, CDR2 YFSETQ. Trimming stripped 4 bases from V and 3 bases from J, with 13 bases between. The chain links TRBV5-1 to TRBJ1-4; no definite D call. This specimen consisted of peripheral blood, obtained on day 0 of MenACWY control vaccination. The TCR comes from an adult in good health. The CDR3 bases are TGCGCCAGCAGCCCGGTAGCAGGACCTAATGAAAAACTGTTTTTT. Translated, it gives CASSPVAGPNEKLFF.